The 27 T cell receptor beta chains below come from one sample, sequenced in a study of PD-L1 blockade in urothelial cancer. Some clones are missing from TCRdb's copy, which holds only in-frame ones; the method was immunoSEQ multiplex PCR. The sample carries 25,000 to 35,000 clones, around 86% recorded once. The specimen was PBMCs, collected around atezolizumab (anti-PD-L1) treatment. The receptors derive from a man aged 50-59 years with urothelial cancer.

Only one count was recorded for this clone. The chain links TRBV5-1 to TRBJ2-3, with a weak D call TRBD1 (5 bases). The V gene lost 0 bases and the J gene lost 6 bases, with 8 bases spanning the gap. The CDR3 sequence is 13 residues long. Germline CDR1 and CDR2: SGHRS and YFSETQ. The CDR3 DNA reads TGCGCCAGCAGCTTGGAAGGGGTGGATACGCAGTATTTT. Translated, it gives CASSLEGVDTQYF.

CDR3 amino acids: CASTNRGSEQYF. The DNA for the CDR3 is TGTGCCAGCACCAACAGGGGTAGCGAGCAGTACTTC. The V and J genes are TRBV6-6 and TRBJ2-7; 7 bases line up with TRBD1. Trimming took 7 bases from V and 6 from J; bases not matched to a gene: 6. Per germline, CDR1 MNHNY and CDR2 SVGAGI (reference sequence). The CDR3 is 12 amino acids.

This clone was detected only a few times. The chain's CDR3 is CASSLRGQPQHF. The CDR3 bases are TGTGCCAGCAGTTTGCGGGGTCAGCCCCAGCATTTT. The chain links TRBV27 to TRBJ1-5; no definite D call. Germline V gene sequence: CDR1 MNHEY, CDR2 SMNVEV (reference sequence). Trimming cost V 3 bases and J 6 bases, with 6 bases left between them. This CDR3 spans 12 amino acids.

CDR3 bases: TGTGCCAGCAAAGAGCGGGGGGGCAGTGAGCAGTTCTTC. It is translated as CASKERGGSEQFF. The rearrangement links TRBV21-1 to TRBJ2-1; no DNA check was done on the table's D call, TRBD2. TRBV21-1 is an annotated pseudogene. The CDR3 contains 13 residues.

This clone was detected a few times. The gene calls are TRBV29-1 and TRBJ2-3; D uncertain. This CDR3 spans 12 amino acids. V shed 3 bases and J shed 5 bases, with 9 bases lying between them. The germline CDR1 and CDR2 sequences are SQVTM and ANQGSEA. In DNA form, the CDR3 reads TGCAGCGTTGACCCGGGTTTAGATACGCAGTATTTT. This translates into CSVDPGLDTQYF.

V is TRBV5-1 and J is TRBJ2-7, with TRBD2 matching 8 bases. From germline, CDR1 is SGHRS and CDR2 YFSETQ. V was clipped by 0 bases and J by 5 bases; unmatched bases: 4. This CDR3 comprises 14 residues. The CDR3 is CASSLGRGVHEQYF. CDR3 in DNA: TGCGCCAGCAGCTTGGGGCGGGGGGTTCACGAGCAGTACTTC.

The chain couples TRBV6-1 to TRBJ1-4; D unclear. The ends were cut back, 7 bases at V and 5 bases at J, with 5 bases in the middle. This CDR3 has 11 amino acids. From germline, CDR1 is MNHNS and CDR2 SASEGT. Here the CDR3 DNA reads TGTGCCAGCAATAAAAATGAAAAACTGTTTTTT. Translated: CASNKNEKLFF.

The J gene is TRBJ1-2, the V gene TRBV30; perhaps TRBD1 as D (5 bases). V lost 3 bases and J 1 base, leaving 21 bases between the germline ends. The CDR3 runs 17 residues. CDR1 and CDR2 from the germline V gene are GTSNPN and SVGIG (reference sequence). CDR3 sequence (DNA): TGTGCCTGGAGAGAAAACTTTAACAGGAGAAATAACTATGGCTACACCTTC. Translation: CAWRENFNRRNNYGYTF. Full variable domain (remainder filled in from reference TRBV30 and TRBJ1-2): SQTIHQWPATLVQPVGSPLSLECTVEGTSNPNLYWYRQAAGRGLQLLFYSVGIGQISSEVPQNLSASRPQDRQFILSSKKLLLSDSGFYLCAWRENFNRRNNYGYTFGSGTRLTVV.

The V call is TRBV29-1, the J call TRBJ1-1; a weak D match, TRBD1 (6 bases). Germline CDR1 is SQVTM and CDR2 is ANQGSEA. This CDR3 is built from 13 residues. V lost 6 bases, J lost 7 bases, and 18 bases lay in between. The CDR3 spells CSVGLGTRSEAFF. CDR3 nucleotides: TGCAGCGTGGGCCTCGGGACAAGGAGTGAAGCTTTCTTT.

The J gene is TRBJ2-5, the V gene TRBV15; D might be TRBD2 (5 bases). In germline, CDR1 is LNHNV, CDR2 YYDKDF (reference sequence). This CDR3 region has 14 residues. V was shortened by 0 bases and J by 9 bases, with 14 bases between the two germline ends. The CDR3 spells CATSREESPGAQYF. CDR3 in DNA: TGTGCCACCAGCAGAGAGGAGTCCCCCGGGGCCCAGTACTTC.

The CDR3 region is CASTQGSNQPQHF. CDR3 DNA: TGTGCCAGTACACAGGGGAGCAATCAGCCCCAGCATTTT. The rearrangement uses TRBV19 and TRBJ1-5; the match to TRBD1 covers 7 bases. Per the germline V gene, CDR1 is LNHDA and CDR2 is SQIVND (reference sequence). The CDR3 runs 13 residues. Trimming removed 7 bases from V and 1 base from J; junction bases left unmatched: 1.

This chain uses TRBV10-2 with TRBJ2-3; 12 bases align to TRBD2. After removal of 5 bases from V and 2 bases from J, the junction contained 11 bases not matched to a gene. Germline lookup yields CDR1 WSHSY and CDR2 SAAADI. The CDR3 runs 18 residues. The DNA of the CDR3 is TGCGCCAGCAGTCGGACTAGCGGGGCTCGATATACCACAGATACGCAGTATTTT. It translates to CASSRTSGARYTTDTQYF.

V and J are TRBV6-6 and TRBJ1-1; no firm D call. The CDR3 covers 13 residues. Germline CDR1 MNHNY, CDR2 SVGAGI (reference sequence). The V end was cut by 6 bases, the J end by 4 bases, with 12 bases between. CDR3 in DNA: TGTGCCAGCAGCCCCTACCGAGTCACTGAAGCTTTCTTT. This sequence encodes CASSPYRVTEAFF.

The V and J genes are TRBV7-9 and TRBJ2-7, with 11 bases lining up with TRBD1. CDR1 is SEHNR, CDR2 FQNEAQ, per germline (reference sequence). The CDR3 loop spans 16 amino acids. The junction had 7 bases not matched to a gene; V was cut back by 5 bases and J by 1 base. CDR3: CASSDPGQGGSYEQYF. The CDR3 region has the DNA TGTGCCAGCAGCGATCCGGGACAGGGGGGTTCCTACGAGCAGTACTTC. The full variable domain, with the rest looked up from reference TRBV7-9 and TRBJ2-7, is DTGVSQNPRHKITKRGQNVTFRCDPISEHNRLYWYRQTLGQGPEFLTYFQNEAQLEKSRLLSDRFSAERPKGSFSTLEIQRTEQGDSAMYLCASSDPGQGGSYEQYFGPGTRLTVT.

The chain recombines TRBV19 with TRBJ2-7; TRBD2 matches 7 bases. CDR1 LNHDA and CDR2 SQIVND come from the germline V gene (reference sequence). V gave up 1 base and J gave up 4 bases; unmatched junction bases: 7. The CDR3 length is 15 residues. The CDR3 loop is CASSIVREVGYEQYF. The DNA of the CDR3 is TGTGCCAGTAGTATAGTCCGGGAGGTAGGTTACGAGCAGTACTTC.

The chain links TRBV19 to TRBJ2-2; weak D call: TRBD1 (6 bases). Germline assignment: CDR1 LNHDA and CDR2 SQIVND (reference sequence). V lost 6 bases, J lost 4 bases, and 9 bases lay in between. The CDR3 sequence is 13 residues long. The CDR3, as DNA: TGTGCCAGTAGGGACAGACCCACCGGGGAGCTGTTTTTT. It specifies CASRDRPTGELFF.

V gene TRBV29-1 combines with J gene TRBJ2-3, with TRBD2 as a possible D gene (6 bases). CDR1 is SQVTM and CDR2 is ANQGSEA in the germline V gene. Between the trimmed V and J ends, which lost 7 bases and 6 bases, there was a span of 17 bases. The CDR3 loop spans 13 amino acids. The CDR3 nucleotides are TGCAGCGCCACCCGGGACTCCGGGGATACGCAGTATTTT. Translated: CSATRDSGDTQYF.

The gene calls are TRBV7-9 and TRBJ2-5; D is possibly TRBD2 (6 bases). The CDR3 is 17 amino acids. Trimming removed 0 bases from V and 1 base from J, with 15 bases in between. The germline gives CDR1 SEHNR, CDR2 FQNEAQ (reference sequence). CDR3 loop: CASSLARGVGIQETQYF. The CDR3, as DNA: TGTGCCAGCAGCTTAGCGCGGGGTGTGGGGATCCAAGAGACCCAGTACTTC. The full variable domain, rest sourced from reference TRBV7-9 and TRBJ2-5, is DTGVSQNPRHKITKRGQNVTFRCDPISEHNRLYWYRQTLGQGPEFLTYFQNEAQLEKSRLLSDRFSAERPKGSFSTLEIQRTEQGDSAMYLCASSLARGVGIQETQYFGPGTRLLVL.

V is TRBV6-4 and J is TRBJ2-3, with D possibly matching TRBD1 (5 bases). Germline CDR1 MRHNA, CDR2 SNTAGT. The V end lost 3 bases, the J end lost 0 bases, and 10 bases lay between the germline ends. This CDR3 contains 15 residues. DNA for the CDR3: TGTGCCAGCAGTGAGGGGCGACAGAGCACAGATACGCAGTATTTT. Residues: CASSEGRQSTDTQYF.

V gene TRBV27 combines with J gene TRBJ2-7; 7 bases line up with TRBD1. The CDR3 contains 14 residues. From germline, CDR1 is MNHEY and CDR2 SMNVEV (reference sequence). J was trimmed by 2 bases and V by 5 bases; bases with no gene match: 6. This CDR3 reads CASSRPGQPYEQYF. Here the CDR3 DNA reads TGTGCCAGCAGTCGTCCGGGACAGCCCTACGAGCAGTACTTC.

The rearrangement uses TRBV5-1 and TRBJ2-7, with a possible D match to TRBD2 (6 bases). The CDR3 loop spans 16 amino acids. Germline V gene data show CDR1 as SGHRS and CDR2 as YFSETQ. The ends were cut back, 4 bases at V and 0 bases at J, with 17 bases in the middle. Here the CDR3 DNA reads TGCGCCAGCAGCAAAAATCCGGGAGATTCCTCCTACGAGCAGTACTTC. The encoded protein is CASSKNPGDSSYEQYF.

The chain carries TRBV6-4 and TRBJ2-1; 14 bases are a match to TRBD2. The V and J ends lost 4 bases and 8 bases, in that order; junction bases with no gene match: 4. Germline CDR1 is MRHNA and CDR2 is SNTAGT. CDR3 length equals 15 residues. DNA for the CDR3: TGTGCCAGCAGTGTCGGGACTAGCGGGAGCGATGAGCAGTTCTTC. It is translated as CASSVGTSGSDEQFF.

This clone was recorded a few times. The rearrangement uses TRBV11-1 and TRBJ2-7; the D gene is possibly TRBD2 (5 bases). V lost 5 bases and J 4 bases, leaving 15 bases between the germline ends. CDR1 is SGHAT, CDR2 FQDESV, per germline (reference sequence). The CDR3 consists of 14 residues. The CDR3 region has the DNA TGTGCCAGCAGCCTCGGGGTAGTCGCGTACGAGCAGTACTTC. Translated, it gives CASSLGVVAYEQYF.

This CDR3 reads CASSFIDSEETQYF. For the CDR3, the DNA is TGTGCCAGCAGCTTTATAGACAGCGAAGAGACCCAGTACTTC. The chain carries TRBV11-2 and TRBJ2-5, with a weak D call TRBD1 (5 bases). Trimming removed 3 bases from V and 3 bases from J, with 11 bases in between. Germline lookup yields CDR1 SGHAT and CDR2 FQNNGV. The CDR3 runs to 14 residues.

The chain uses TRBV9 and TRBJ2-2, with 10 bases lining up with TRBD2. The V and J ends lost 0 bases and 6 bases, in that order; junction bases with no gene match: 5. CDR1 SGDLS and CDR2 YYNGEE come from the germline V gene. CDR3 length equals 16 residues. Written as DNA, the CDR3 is TGTGCCAGCAGCGTAGGTCTAGCGGGAGCAGCCGGGGAGCTGTTTTTT. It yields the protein CASSVGLAGAAGELFF.

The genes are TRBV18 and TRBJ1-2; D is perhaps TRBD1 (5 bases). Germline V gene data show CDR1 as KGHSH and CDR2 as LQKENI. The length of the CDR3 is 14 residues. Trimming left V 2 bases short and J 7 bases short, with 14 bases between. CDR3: CASSPENQGSGYTF. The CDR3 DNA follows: TGTGCCAGCTCACCAGAGAACCAGGGTAGTGGCTACACCTTC.

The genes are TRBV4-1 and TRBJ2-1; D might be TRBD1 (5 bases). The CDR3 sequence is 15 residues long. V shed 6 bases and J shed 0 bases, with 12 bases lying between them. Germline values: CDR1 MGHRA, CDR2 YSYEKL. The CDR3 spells CASRYTGSSYNEQFF. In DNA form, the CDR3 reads TGCGCCAGCAGATATACAGGAAGCTCCTACAATGAGCAGTTCTTC.